A selection of T cell receptor beta chains follows, all from one sample in a study of cytomegalovirus exposure and HLA in healthy donors. Generated by immunoSEQ multiplex PCR, the TCRdb table keeps only in-frame clones and is missing some. The data show roughly 56,000 clones, around 81% seen once. The sample comprised PBMCs. Receptor source: a boy younger than 18 in good health and CMV-seropositive. The CDR3 runs from the conserved cysteine through the conserved F or W. A D gene is named only where the DNA matches it firmly. Some rows have no size entry. The others give once, few or many, or a class for an expanded clone.

size: few; V: TRBV19; J: TRBJ2-7; D: NA; length: 18; CDR3: CASSIGSGGSGAAYEQYF; DNA: TGTGCCAGTAGTATAGGGTCGGGTGGGTCAGGGGCCGCCTACGAGCAGTACTTC
size: once; V: TRBV7-9; J: TRBJ2-5; D: NA; length: 16; CDR3: CASSLGAREAQETQYF; DNA: TGTGCCAGCAGCTTAGGTGCGAGGGAGGCACAAGAGACCCAGTACTTC
size: few; V: TRBV4-1; J: TRBJ1-1; D: NA; length: 16; CDR3: CASSQEGQFRATEAFF; DNA: TGCGCCAGCAGCCAAGAGGGTCAGTTCAGGGCCACTGAAGCTTTCTTT
size: once; V: TRBV27; J: TRBJ2-2; D: NA; length: 11; CDR3: CATLVYGELFF; DNA: TGTGCCACCCTAGTTTACGGGGAGCTGTTTTTT
size: NA; V: TRBV5-1; J: TRBJ1-1; D: NA; length: 15; CDR3: CASSLEAAMNTEAFF; DNA: TGCGCCAGCAGCTTGGAGGCGGCCATGAACACTGAAGCTTTCTTT
size: few; V: TRBV28; J: TRBJ2-7; D: NA; length: 13; CDR3: CASTGWEVYEQYF; DNA: TGTGCCAGCACAGGCTGGGAGGTCTACGAGCAGTACTTC
size: NA; V: TRBV6-5; J: TRBJ1-2; D: TRBD1; length: 14; CDR3: CASRSPGTAYGYTF; DNA: TGTGCCAGCAGGTCTCCTGGGACAGCATACGGCTACACCTTC
size: NA; V: TRBV5-1; J: TRBJ2-4; D: NA; length: 14; CDR3: CASTRVGGENIQYF; DNA: TGCGCCAGTACTAGGGTCGGGGGTGAAAACATTCAGTACTTC
size: NA; V: TRBV6-5; J: TRBJ2-3; D: NA; length: 15; CDR3: CASSYSHRFTDTQYF; DNA: TGTGCCAGCAGTTACTCGCACAGATTCACAGATACGCAGTATTTT
size: NA; V: TRBV19; J: TRBJ2-1; D: TRBD2; length: 15; CDR3: CASSIVLAEYNEQFF; DNA: TGTGCCAGTAGTATAGTCCTAGCGGAGTACAATGAGCAGTTCTTC
size: once; V: TRBV19; J: TRBJ2-1; D: NA; length: 15; CDR3: CATRSGITSYNEQFF; DNA: TGTGCCACCCGATCGGGGATTACCTCCTACAATGAGCAGTTCTTC
size: few; V: TRBV5-1; J: TRBJ2-7; D: TRBD1; length: 14; CDR3: CASTGTGIHYEQYF; DNA: TGCGCCAGCACGGGGACAGGGATCCACTACGAGCAGTACTTC
size: few; V: TRBV25-1; J: TRBJ1-2; D: NA; length: 14; CDR3: CASSVPGRLSLYTF; DNA: TGTGCCAGCAGTGTCCCGGGAAGACTGAGCCTTTACACCTTC
size: NA; V: TRBV5-1; J: TRBJ1-1; D: NA; length: 14; CDR3: CASSPGQKNTEAFF; DNA: TGCGCCAGCAGCCCAGGACAGAAGAACACTGAAGCTTTCTTT
size: NA; V: TRBV7-9; J: TRBJ2-4; D: NA; length: 17; CDR3: CASSLGHGELAKNIQYF; DNA: TGTGCCAGCAGCTTAGGGCACGGGGAACTAGCCAAAAACATTCAGTACTTC
size: NA; V: TRBV2; J: TRBJ1-4; D: NA; length: 16; CDR3: CASRVRGDKTREKLFF; DNA: TGTGCCAGCAGGGTACGAGGGGACAAAACGCGCGAAAAACTGTTTTTT
size: NA; V: TRBV5-1; J: TRBJ1-4; D: NA; length: 11; CDR3: CASSPGVWPIF; DNA: TGCGCCAGCAGCCCCGGGGTTTGGCCGATTTTT
size: NA; V: TRBV4-1; J: TRBJ2-5; D: TRBD1; length: 16; CDR3: CASSQAGTGGPETQYF; DNA: TGCGCCAGCAGCCAGGCCGGGACAGGGGGTCCAGAGACCCAGTACTTC
size: NA; V: TRBV19; J: TRBJ2-7; D: TRBD2; length: 15; CDR3: CASSIGIAGTYEQYF; DNA: TGTGCCAGTAGTATAGGCATAGCGGGGACCTACGAGCAGTACTTC
size: NA; V: TRBV2; J: TRBJ2-7; D: NA; length: 12; CDR3: CASNPGGHEQYF; DNA: TGTGCCAGCAACCCTGGGGGCCACGAGCAGTACTTC
size: NA; V: TRBV5-6; J: TRBJ2-7; D: TRBD1; length: 15; CDR3: CASTPGTGSPYEQYF; DNA: TGTGCCAGCACCCCCGGGACAGGATCTCCCTACGAGCAGTACTTC
size: few; V: TRBV2; J: TRBJ1-3; D: NA; length: 15; CDR3: CASSRGHLSGNTIYF; DNA: TGTGCCAGCAGCCGGGGACATCTCTCTGGAAACACCATATATTTT
size: NA; V: TRBV6-1; J: TRBJ2-6; D: NA; length: 14; CDR3: CASTLRNEANVLTF; DNA: TGTGCCAGCACCCTGCGTAACGAGGCCAACGTCCTGACTTTC
size: NA; V: TRBV20-1; J: TRBJ2-5; D: NA; length: 11; CDR3: CSASLVETQYF; DNA: TGCAGTGCCAGTTTGGTAGAGACCCAGTACTTC